This TCR beta chain stems from a study of tumor-infiltrating lymphocytes in primary liver carcinoma. Germline-derived CDR1 and CDR2 are LNHDA and SQIVND (reference sequence). The V segment lost 6 bases and the J segment 4 bases; nucleotides outside the gene matches: 6. The CDR3 is 14 residues long. RNA and DNA were co-extracted from approximately 20-30 mg of unsorted bulk tissue. The researchers produced TCR beta cDNA from 500 ng total RNA with a constant-region primer. Library construction for TCR beta comprised three nested multiplex PCR rounds performed with slightly modified ARM-PCR. It was with TRBV1-TRBV30 forward primers and a C-beta reverse primer that the first two PCR rounds were run, at about 10 cycles each. TCRdb fed the multiplex PCR reads into MiXCR, producing one record per CDR3 protein. The sample carries nearly 50,000 distinct CDR3 sequences, about 70% recorded once.

The sequenced material came from liver tumor tissue from sampling region 3. The subset was: tumor region T3, left-lateral pole. The TCR sequence derives from a man aged 40-49 years with primary liver carcinoma and hepatitis B virus infection. The V gene is TRBV19, the J gene TRBJ2-7, with TRBD1 matching 10 bases. In DNA form, the CDR3 reads TGTGCCAGTAGATCCGGACAGGGGGTGTACGAGCAGTACTTC. The encoded protein is CASRSGQGVYEQYF. Drawing the rest from reference TRBV19 and TRBJ2-7, the complete variable domain is DGGITQSPKYLFRKEGQNVTLSCEQNLNHDAMYWYRQDPGQGLRLIYYSQIVNDFQKGDIAEGYSVSREKKESFPLTVTSAQKNPTAFYLCASRSGQGVYEQYFGPGTRLTVT.